These 22 T cell receptor beta chains came from one sample sequenced in a study of cytomegalovirus exposure and HLA in healthy donors. The PCR employed 60 Vbeta primers together with 13 Jbeta primers. The data were produced by immunoSEQ multiplex PCR, yet TCRdb's version contains in-frame clones alone and is incomplete. Of roughly 100,000 clones in the sample, around 63% were seen once. Material for sequencing was PBMCs. These receptors all come from a man aged 30-40 years in good health and CMV-seronegative.

The rearrangement uses TRBV11-2 and TRBJ2-7; 8 positions match TRBD1. V was pared by 5 bases and J by 3 bases, with 9 bases of the junction left unmatched. CDR1 and CDR2 (germline): SGHAT, FQNNGV. The CDR3 totals 15 residues. The DNA for the CDR3 is TGTGCCAGCAGCCTATCGCCGGGACAGGACTACGAGCAGTACTTC. It translates to CASSLSPGQDYEQYF. Variable domain in full (rest from reference TRBV11-2 and TRBJ2-7): EAGVAQSPRYKIIEKRQSVAFWCNPISGHATLYWYQQILGQGPKLLIQFQNNGVVDDSQLPKDRFSAERLKGVDSTLKIQPAKLEDSAVYLCASSLSPGQDYEQYFGPGTRLTVT.

The rearrangement links TRBV6-5 to TRBJ1-2; D is possibly TRBD1 (5 bases). CDR3 length: 13 amino acids. From germline, CDR1 is MNHEY and CDR2 SVGAGI. Trimming removed 5 bases from V and 5 bases from J, with 12 bases in between. The CDR3 protein is CASSALGQYGYTF. CDR3 nucleotide sequence: TGTGCCAGCAGTGCCTTGGGGCAGTATGGCTACACCTTC.

The rearrangement joins TRBV19 to TRBJ2-6; weak D call: TRBD1 (8 bases). The CDR3 loop spans 24 amino acids. V lost 4 bases, J lost 0 bases, and 34 bases lay in between. Germline CDR1 and CDR2: LNHDA and SQIVND (reference sequence). The CDR3 region is CASSTKLGVANVQGGYSGANVLTF. The DNA of the CDR3 is TGTGCCAGTAGTACCAAGTTAGGGGTAGCAAACGTACAGGGGGGGTACTCTGGGGCCAACGTCCTGACTTTC.

The DNA of the CDR3 is TGTGCCAGCAGCTTATATTCAGGACTTGAAGCTTTCTTT. Translating it yields CASSLYSGLEAFF. The gene calls are TRBV7-3 and TRBJ1-1; D is unresolved. With 2 bases removed from V and 7 bases from J, the gap between germline ends came to 11 bases. Germline CDR1 SGHTA, CDR2 FQGTGA. This CDR3 is built from 13 residues.

The chain joins TRBV28 to TRBJ2-1, with 10 nucleotides matching TRBD2. V lost 2 bases to trimming and J lost 9 bases; unmatched junction nucleotides: 4. CDR3 size: 14 residues. CDR1 MDHEN and CDR2 SYDVKM come from the germline V gene. CDR3 sequence: CASSLVQREGEQFF. The CDR3 DNA follows: TGTGCCAGCAGTTTAGTGCAGCGGGAGGGTGAGCAGTTCTTC.

V usage is TRBV27 and J usage is TRBJ2-3; 11 positions agree with TRBD2. V shed 5 bases and J 3 bases; nucleotides not matched to a gene: 13. CDR1 and CDR2 from the germline V gene are MNHEY and SMNVEV (reference sequence). The CDR3 runs 18 residues. CDR3 in amino acids: CASSPTSGSEGWTDTQYF. As DNA, the CDR3 is TGTGCCAGCAGTCCAACTAGCGGGAGTGAGGGTTGGACAGATACGCAGTATTTT.

Concerning this clone itself: One end of the junction varies from germline; a read error may be responsible. The rearrangement joins TRBV7-9 to TRBJ1-3; D ambiguous. This CDR3 is built from 17 residues. Germline values: CDR1 SEHNR, CDR2 FQNEAQ (reference sequence). The CDR3 DNA is TGTTCCAGCAGCTTCTGGGCGGGTTTTAGCTCTGGAAACACCATATATTTT. As protein: CSSSFWAGFSSGNTIYF. The whole variable domain, filled in from reference TRBV7-9 and TRBJ1-3, reads DTGVSQNPRHKITKRGQNVTFRCDPISEHNRLYWYRQTLGQGPEFLTYFQNEAQLEKSRLLSDRFSAERPKGSFSTLEIQRTEQGDSAMYLCSSSFWAGFSSGNTIYFGEGSWLTVV.

The rearrangement uses TRBV7-2 and TRBJ2-1; the D gene is possibly TRBD1 (6 bases). CDR1 is SGHTA and CDR2 is FQGNSA in the germline V gene. Trimming stripped 2 bases from V and 8 bases from J, with 16 bases between. CDR3 length: 15 amino acids. CDR3 amino acids: CASSLQGRGWYEQFF. In DNA, the CDR3 is TGTGCCAGCAGCTTACAGGGCAGGGGTTGGTATGAGCAGTTCTTC.

V gene TRBV2 combines with J gene TRBJ2-7; TRBD1 might be the D (5 bases). The CDR3 has 15 residues. Germline V gives CDR1 SNHLY, CDR2 FYNNEI. The ends were cut back, 7 bases at V and 0 bases at J, with 16 bases in the middle. In DNA form, the CDR3 reads TGTGCCAGCATCTCCTCTAGACAGAGCTCCTACGAGCAGTACTTC. It specifies CASISSRQSSYEQYF.

The chain combines TRBV6-1 with TRBJ2-3; possible D gene TRBD2, 5 bases. The CDR3 spans 15 residues. Germline V gene sequence: CDR1 MNHNS, CDR2 SASEGT. The ends were cut back, 2 bases at V and 2 bases at J, with 11 bases in the middle. The CDR3: CASSERRALTDTQYF. CDR3 DNA sequence: TGTGCCAGCAGTGAACGGCGGGCCCTCACAGATACGCAGTATTTT.

The rearrangement joins TRBV5-1 to TRBJ2-1, with D possibly being TRBD1 (6 bases). The ends were cut back, 1 base at V and 1 base at J, with 12 bases in the middle. This CDR3 has 16 amino acids. Per the germline V gene, CDR1 is SGHRS and CDR2 is YFSETQ. The CDR3 nucleotides are TGCGCCAGCAGCTTGCCTTTAAGGGGGTCCTACAATGAGCAGTTCTTC. The encoded protein is CASSLPLRGSYNEQFF.

This clone was seen only once. The rearrangement uses TRBV18 and TRBJ2-5, with D possibly TRBD1 on 6 matching bases. Between the trimmed V and J ends, which lost 5 bases and 2 bases, there was a span of 15 bases. The CDR3 sequence is 15 residues long. Germline CDR1 reads KGHSH; CDR2 reads LQKENI. The CDR3 nucleotides are TGTGCCAGCTCAACTACTACAGGGCCGCAAGAGACCCAGTACTTC. Its protein is CASSTTTGPQETQYF.

The chain employs TRBV6-6 and TRBJ2-7; 14 positions agree with TRBD2. CDR1 MNHNY and CDR2 SVGAGI come from the germline V gene (reference sequence). The CDR3 spans 14 residues. V dropped 6 bases and J dropped 2; count of bases not matched to a gene: 0. The CDR3, as DNA: TGTGCCAGCAGGACTAGCGGGAGGGCCTACGAGCAGTACTTC. Translated: CASRTSGRAYEQYF.

The chain uses TRBV5-4 and TRBJ1-5; D uncertain. The CDR3 consists of 13 residues. Per the germline V gene, CDR1 is SGHNT and CDR2 is YYREEE (reference sequence). V lost 1 base and J lost 5, with 7 bases in between. For the CDR3, the DNA is TGTGCCAGCAGCTTGAATCAGGATCAGCCCCAGCATTTT. Amino acids: CASSLNQDQPQHF.

The genes are TRBV7-2 and TRBJ2-5; 10 bases are shared with TRBD1. The J call could be wrong; TRBJ2-7 is a better fit for the DNA end. This CDR3 spans 16 amino acids. Germline V CDR1 and CDR2: SGHTA, FQGNSA. CDR3 amino acids: CASSRTSGTGVNEQYF. The DNA of the CDR3 is TGTGCCAGCAGCCGCACCTCCGGGACAGGGGTCAACGAGCAGTACTTC.

The rearrangement uses TRBV6-5 and TRBJ2-5, with 10 bases identical to TRBD2. The CDR3 covers 13 residues. Germline CDR1 and CDR2: MNHEY and SVGAGI. With V trimmed by 6 bases and J by 5 bases, 3 bases remained unmatched. CDR3 nucleotide sequence: TGTGCCAGCAGCCAACTAGCGGGGGAGACCCAGTACTTC. Translation gives CASSQLAGETQYF.

The chain links TRBV6-6 to TRBJ2-5, with D tentatively TRBD2 (5 bases). CDR1 and CDR2 from the germline V gene are MNHNY and SVGAGI (reference sequence). CDR3 size: 12 residues. The germline V and J ends were trimmed by 4 bases and 5 bases, with 8 bases remaining between them. As DNA, the CDR3 is TGTGCCAGCAGTTTGGGAGCGGAGACCCAGTACTTC. Its translation: CASSLGAETQYF.

This clone was counted a few times. J is TRBJ1-2 and V is TRBV30; a weak D match, TRBD1 (5 bases). The V gene's germline CDR1 is GTSNPN and CDR2 SVGIG (reference sequence). V was trimmed by 1 base and J by 4 bases, leaving 7 bases between them. The CDR3 consists of 12 residues. CDR3 amino acids: CAWSGDSYGYTF. The CDR3 bases are TGTGCCTGGAGTGGAGACAGCTATGGCTACACCTTC.

The V and J genes are TRBV19 and TRBJ2-7; 7 bases are a match to TRBD1. CDR1 and CDR2 (germline): LNHDA, SQIVND (reference sequence). The CDR3 extends over 13 amino acids. The V gene end was trimmed by 5 bases and the J gene end by 2 bases; junction bases not matched to a gene: 3. The CDR3 loop is CASSPGQTYEQYF. DNA for the CDR3: TGTGCCAGTAGTCCGGGACAGACCTACGAGCAGTACTTC. Full variable domain (rest looked up from reference TRBV19 and TRBJ2-7): DGGITQSPKYLFRKEGQNVTLSCEQNLNHDAMYWYRQDPGQGLRLIYYSQIVNDFQKGDIAEGYSVSREKKESFPLTVTSAQKNPTAFYLCASSPGQTYEQYFGPGTRLTVT.

The chain joins TRBV18 to TRBJ2-5; the D is unclear. Matching the DNA end better, TRBJ2-7 makes the J call doubtful. CDR1 is KGHSH, CDR2 LQKENI, per germline. The CDR3 extends over 15 amino acids. CDR3 in amino acids: CASSPREVLSYEQYF. The CDR3 coding sequence is TGTGCCAGCTCACCACGAGAGGTATTATCCTACGAGCAGTACTTC.

The chain carries TRBV15 and TRBJ1-5; tentative D call: TRBD1 (5 bases). Trimming cost V 9 bases and J 1 base, with 13 bases left between them. CDR1 is LNHNV and CDR2 is YYDKDF in the germline V gene (reference sequence). This CDR3 has 14 amino acids. CDR3 nucleotide sequence: TGTGCCACTCAAACCCGGGGGAGCAATCAGCCCCAGCATTTT. It yields the protein CATQTRGSNQPQHF. The variable domain in full, with the rest retrieved from reference TRBV15 and TRBJ1-5, is DAMVIQNPRYQVTQFGKPVTLSCSQTLNHNVMYWYQQKSSQAPKLLFHYYDKDFNNEADTPDNFQSRRPNTSFCFLDIRSPGLGDTAMYLCATQTRGSNQPQHFGDGTRLSIL.

This clone turned up a few times. The chain employs TRBV4-2 and TRBJ2-2; TRBD2 might be the D (5 bases). Germline V gene lookup returns CDR1 LGHNA and CDR2 YNFKEQ. CDR3 size: 17 residues. Trimming stripped 6 bases from V and 0 bases from J, with 17 bases between. Written as DNA, the CDR3 is TGTGCCAGCAGTCCTCCGTCGGCGGGCTCGAACACCGGGGAGCTGTTTTTT. Its translation is CASSPPSAGSNTGELFF.